The 22 T cell receptor beta chains listed next were all sequenced from one sample in a study of T cell repertoires in breast cancer. Blocking oligonucleotides added to a second nested PCR suppressed unpaired genes. TCRdb re-analysed the emulsion pairing reads in MiXCR, keeping a single row per CDR3 protein. The sample yields tens of thousands of distinct CDR3 sequences, 45% to 50% seen once. The expanded emulsion RT-PCR method captured paired alpha and beta chains from CD8+ T cells. Input material: CD8+ T cells. Receptors were obtained from a pool of human donors with breast cancer or a healthy control (not recorded which).

The J gene is TRBJ2-5, the V gene TRBV7-2, with D perhaps TRBD1 or TRBD2 (5 bases each). Trimming took 5 bases from V and 2 from J, leaving 9 bases between them. Germline CDR1 reads SGHTA; CDR2 reads FQGNSA. The CDR3 has 13 residues. CDR3 nucleotide sequence: TGTGCCAGCAGCCCGGGGCTTCAAGAGACCCAGTACTTC. Protein sequence: CASSPGLQETQYF.

This clonotype has just a few counts. V and J are TRBV3-1 and TRBJ2-7; D is undetermined. Germline CDR1 and CDR2: LGHDT and YNNKEL (reference sequence). Trimming removed 5 bases at V and 3 bases at J, with 5 bases between. The CDR3 is 11 residues long. CDR3 region: CASSANYEQYF. CDR3 nucleotides: TGTGCCAGCAGCGCGAACTACGAGCAGTACTTC.

This chain uses TRBV28 with TRBJ2-1; a weak D match, TRBD2 (6 bases). The DNA end is more similar to TRBJ2-7, so the J call may be wrong. This CDR3 has 14 residues. In germline, CDR1 is MDHEN, CDR2 SYDVKM. This CDR3 reads CASSVLAGNNEQYF. The CDR3 coding sequence is TGTGCCAGCAGTGTACTAGCCGGTAACAATGAGCAGTACTTC.

The chain is built from TRBV29-1 and TRBJ2-7; 10 bases match TRBD1. The V gene end was trimmed by 4 bases and the J gene end by 4 bases; junction bases not matched to a gene: 4. Looked up from germline, CDR1 is SQVTM and CDR2 is ANQGSEA. The CDR3 has 13 amino acids. As DNA, the CDR3 is TGCAGCGTTGCCGGACAGGGGGGATACGAGCAGTACTTC. It codes for CSVAGQGGYEQYF.

The V gene is TRBV12-3 or TRBV12-4, the J gene TRBJ2-5, with D perhaps TRBD2 (6 bases). The ends were cut back, 5 bases at V and 4 bases at J, with 17 bases in the middle. The CDR3 has 15 amino acids. The CDR3: CASSPGTDPGETQYF. For the CDR3, the DNA is TGTGCCAGCAGTCCCGGGACTGACCCCGGAGAGACCCAGTACTTC.

V is TRBV2 and J is TRBJ2-7; D is perhaps TRBD2 (6 bases). V was cut by 9 bases and J by 6 bases, with 21 bases left in between. The V gene's germline CDR1 is SNHLY and CDR2 FYNNEI. This CDR3 comprises 14 residues. CDR3 residues: CASSIQARRGEQYF. Written as DNA, the CDR3 is TGTGCCAGTTCTATCCAAGCGCGGAGGGGCGAGCAGTACTTC. Full variable domain (missing parts from reference TRBV2 and TRBJ2-7): EPEVTQTPSHQVTQMGQEVILRCVPISNHLYFYWYRQILGQKVEFLVSFYNNEISEKSEIFDDQFSVERPDGSNFTLKIRSTKLEDSAMYFCASSIQARRGEQYFGPGTRLTVT.

This clonotype was counted many times. The chain has TRBV20-1 and TRBJ2-3; the D is unclear. The V gene's germline CDR1 is DFQATT and CDR2 SNEGSKA (reference sequence). The CDR3 loop spans 13 amino acids. The V end lost 4 bases, the J end lost 0 bases, and 8 bases lay between the germline ends. The CDR3 sequence is CSATATSTDTQYF. The CDR3 coding sequence is TGCAGTGCTACCGCGACTAGCACAGATACGCAGTATTTT.

This clonotype appeared a few times. This chain links TRBV10-3 with TRBJ1-5; D is ambiguous. V was clipped by 10 bases and J by 0 bases, with 10 bases between them. The CDR3 has 13 residues. CDR1 and CDR2 (germline): ENHRY, SYGVKD. CDR3 loop: CATRRISNQPQHF. As DNA, the CDR3 is TGTGCCACTAGACGGATTAGCAATCAGCCCCAGCATTTT.

On this clonotype itself: A read error may account for a junction end that differs from germline. The chain recombines TRBV20-1 with TRBJ2-7; TRBD1 is a possible D gene (5 bases). Germline-derived CDR1 and CDR2 are DFQATT and SNEGSKA (reference sequence). The CDR3 totals 15 residues. The CDR3 here is CSAREFRGGAYKQYF. CDR3 DNA sequence: TGCAGTGCTAGAGAATTTAGGGGTGGAGCCTACAAGCAGTACTTC.

The CDR3 sequence: CASSQQGTPHTEAFF. The CDR3 DNA follows: TGTGCCAGCAGTCAACAAGGGACACCTCACACTGAAGCTTTCTTT. This chain uses TRBV2 with TRBJ1-1, with D possibly TRBD1 on 6 matching bases. The CDR3 is 15 amino acids. The V gene's germline CDR1 is SNHLY and CDR2 FYNNEI. With 5 bases removed from V and 3 bases from J, the gap between germline ends came to 16 bases.

The chain links TRBV6-5 to TRBJ2-3; D not resolved. V was cut by 3 bases and J by 5 bases, with 9 bases left in between. This CDR3 is built from 13 residues. The germline CDR1 and CDR2 sequences are MNHEY and SVGAGI. The CDR3 nucleotides read TGTGCCAGCAGTTATATAGAGGAAGATACGCAGTATTTT. Encoded protein: CASSYIEEDTQYF.

This clonotype was detected only a few times. Possible read error: a much larger clone is one base away. The rearrangement links TRBV5-1 to TRBJ2-1; 14 nucleotides agree with TRBD2. Germline trimming cut 7 bases from V and 11 bases from J; bases unmatched to any gene: 8. This CDR3 region has 14 residues. Germline CDR1 and CDR2: SGHRS and YFSETQ. The chain's CDR3 is CASQGGLAGDKQFF. In DNA form, the CDR3 reads TGCGCCAGCCAGGGGGGACTAGCGGGAGATAAGCAGTTCTTC.

The rearrangement joins TRBV4-1 to TRBJ2-2; possibly TRBD1 or TRBD2 for D (5 bases each). There are 15 residues in the CDR3. Germline loops: CDR1 MGHRA, CDR2 YSYEKL. Trimming stripped 4 bases from V and 1 base from J, with 10 bases between. CDR3 sequence reads: CASSPGTGNTGELFF. The CDR3 DNA follows: TGCGCCAGCAGCCCTGGGACCGGGAACACCGGGGAGCTGTTTTTT.

This clonotype appeared a few times. The chain carries TRBV6-1 and TRBJ2-7, with D unclear. CDR1 is MNHNS, CDR2 SASEGT, per germline. This CDR3 region has 11 residues. Between the trimmed V and J ends, which lost 6 bases and 3 bases, there was a span of 6 bases. The CDR3 region has the DNA TGTGCCAGCAGGACCCACTACGAGCAGTACTTC. Translated: CASRTHYEQYF.

The chain is built from TRBV20-1 and TRBJ2-1, with D perhaps TRBD1 (5 bases). Germline V lookup: CDR1 DFQATT, CDR2 SNEGSKA (reference sequence). The V end was cut by 5 bases, the J end by 5 bases, with 19 bases between. The CDR3 consists of 15 residues. Here the CDR3 DNA reads TGCAGTGCTTTCTCAGGGTGGTCACTGAACAATGAGCAGTTCTTC. It codes for CSAFSGWSLNNEQFF.

The sample holds a few counts of this clonotype. This chain links TRBV30 with TRBJ1-3, with 8 bases matching TRBD1. Unmatched junction bases numbered 6, after V lost 2 bases and J lost 3 bases. CDR3 length: 15 residues. Looked up from germline, CDR1 is GTSNPN and CDR2 is SVGIG (reference sequence). The CDR3 coding sequence is TGTGCCTGGAGTACAGGGGGAACAATTGGAAACACCATATATTTT. This codes for CAWSTGGTIGNTIYF. The entire variable domain, with the rest obtained from reference TRBV30 and TRBJ1-3, is as follows: SQTIHQWPATLVQPVGSPLSLECTVEGTSNPNLYWYRQAAGRGLQLLFYSVGIGQISSEVPQNLSASRPQDRQFILSSKKLLLSDSGFYLCAWSTGGTIGNTIYFGEGSWLTVV.

The CDR3 spells CATSRDTGGAFF. The CDR3 coding sequence is TGTGCCACCAGCAGAGATACGGGGGGAGCTTTCTTT. The rearrangement uses TRBV15 and TRBJ1-1; possibly TRBD1 for D (5 bases). V lost 0 bases to trimming and J lost 10 bases, with 9 bases between them. Germline assignment: CDR1 LNHNV and CDR2 YYDKDF (reference sequence). This CDR3 has 12 residues. The whole variable domain, remainder taken from reference TRBV15 and TRBJ1-1, is DAMVIQNPRYQVTQFGKPVTLSCSQTLNHNVMYWYQQKSSQAPKLLFHYYDKDFNNEADTPDNFQSRRPNTSFCFLDIRSPGLGDTAMYLCATSRDTGGAFFGQGTRLTVV.

Ten or more counts support this clonotype. The chain has TRBV27 and TRBJ1-5; 8 nucleotides agree with TRBD1. Germline CDR1 is MNHEY and CDR2 is SMNVEV (reference sequence). V shed 6 bases and J 2 bases; nucleotides not matched to a gene: 3. CDR3 size: 14 residues. The CDR3 region has the DNA TGTGCCAGCAGCCAGGACAGGGGCAATCAGCCCCAGCATTTT. This codes for CASSQDRGNQPQHF.

V and J are TRBV27 and TRBJ1-1; perhaps TRBD1 as D (5 bases). Trimming stripped 0 bases from V and 5 bases from J, with 16 bases between. The CDR3 is 16 amino acids. CDR1 MNHEY and CDR2 SMNVEV come from the germline V gene (reference sequence). The CDR3: CASSLSVGVLSTEAFF. CDR3 sequence (DNA): TGTGCCAGCAGTTTATCGGTAGGGGTCCTCTCTACTGAAGCTTTCTTT.

The chain joins TRBV18 to TRBJ1-2; 9 bases map to TRBD1. This CDR3 contains 16 residues. V was pared by 3 bases and J by 4 bases, with 9 bases of the junction left unmatched. Germline values: CDR1 KGHSH, CDR2 LQKENI. CDR3 sequence: CASSPAPGQGIYGYTF. The CDR3 nucleotides read TGTGCCAGCTCACCGGCGCCGGGACAGGGTATCTATGGCTACACCTTC.

The chain has TRBV2 and TRBJ1-5; unclear D gene. CDR3 length: 15 amino acids. From germline, CDR1 is SNHLY and CDR2 FYNNEI. With 3 bases removed from V and 10 bases from J, the gap between germline ends came to 19 bases. CDR3 residues: CASSDWEGGKTPQHF. CDR3 DNA: TGTGCCAGCAGTGATTGGGAGGGAGGAAAAACCCCCCAGCATTTT.

This clonotype was seen ten or more times. The gene calls are TRBV7-2 and TRBJ2-7, with 7 bases lining up with TRBD2. V trimming: 0 bases; J trimming: 4 bases; junction bases outside the gene matches: 6. The CDR3 covers 15 residues. Germline CDR1 reads SGHTA; CDR2 reads FQGNSA. The CDR3 region has the DNA TGTGCCAGCAGCTTAGCGTTGGGGGGGAGTTACGAGCAGTACTTC. This translates into CASSLALGGSYEQYF.